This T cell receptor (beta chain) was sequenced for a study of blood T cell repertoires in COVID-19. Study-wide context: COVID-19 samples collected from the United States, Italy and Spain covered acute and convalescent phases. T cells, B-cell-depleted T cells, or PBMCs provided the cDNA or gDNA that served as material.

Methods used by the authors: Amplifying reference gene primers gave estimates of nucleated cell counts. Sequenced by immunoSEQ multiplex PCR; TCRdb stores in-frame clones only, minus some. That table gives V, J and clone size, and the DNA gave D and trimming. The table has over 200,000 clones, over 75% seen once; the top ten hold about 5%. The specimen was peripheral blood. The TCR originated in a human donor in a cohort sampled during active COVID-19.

Here the CDR3 DNA reads TGTGCCAGCAGTTTACCGGGACAGATCAATCAGCCCCAGCATTTT. This encodes CASSLPGQINQPQHF. This chain links TRBV28 with TRBJ1-5; TRBD1 aligns across 7 bases. The junction had 4 bases not matched to a gene; V was cut back by 2 bases and J by 3 bases. The CDR3 totals 15 residues. In germline, CDR1 is MDHEN, CDR2 SYDVKM.